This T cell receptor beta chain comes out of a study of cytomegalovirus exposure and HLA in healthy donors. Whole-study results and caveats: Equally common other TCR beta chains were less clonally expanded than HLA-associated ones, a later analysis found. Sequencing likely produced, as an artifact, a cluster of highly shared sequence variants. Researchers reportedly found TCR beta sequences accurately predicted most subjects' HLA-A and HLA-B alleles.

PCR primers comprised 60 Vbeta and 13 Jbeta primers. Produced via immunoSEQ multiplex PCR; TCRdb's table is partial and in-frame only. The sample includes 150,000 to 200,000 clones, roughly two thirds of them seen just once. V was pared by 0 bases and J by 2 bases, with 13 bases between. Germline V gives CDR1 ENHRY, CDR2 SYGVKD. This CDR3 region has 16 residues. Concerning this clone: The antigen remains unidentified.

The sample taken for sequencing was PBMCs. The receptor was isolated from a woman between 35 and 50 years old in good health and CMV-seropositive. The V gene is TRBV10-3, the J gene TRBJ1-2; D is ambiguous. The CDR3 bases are TGTGCCATCAGTGAGTCTGGTTCAGGTCCCAACTATGGCTACACCTTC. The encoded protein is CAISESGSGPNYGYTF.